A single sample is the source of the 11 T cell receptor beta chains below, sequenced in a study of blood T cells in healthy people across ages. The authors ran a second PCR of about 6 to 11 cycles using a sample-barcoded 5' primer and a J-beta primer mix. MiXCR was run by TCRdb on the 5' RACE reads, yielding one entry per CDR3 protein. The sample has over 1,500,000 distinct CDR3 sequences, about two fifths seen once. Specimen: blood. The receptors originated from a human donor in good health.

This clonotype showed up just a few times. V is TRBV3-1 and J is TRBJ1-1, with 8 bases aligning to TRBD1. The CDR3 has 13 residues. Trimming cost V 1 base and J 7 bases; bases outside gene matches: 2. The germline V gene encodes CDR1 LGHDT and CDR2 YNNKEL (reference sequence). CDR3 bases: TGTGCCAGCAGCCAAGGACAGGGGATTGAAGCTTTCTTT. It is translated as CASSQGQGIEAFF.

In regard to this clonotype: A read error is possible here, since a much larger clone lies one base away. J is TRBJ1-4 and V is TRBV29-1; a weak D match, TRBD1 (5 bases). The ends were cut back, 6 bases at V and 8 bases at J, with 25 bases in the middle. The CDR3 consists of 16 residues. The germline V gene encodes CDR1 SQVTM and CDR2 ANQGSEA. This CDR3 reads CSVRNLDGGNREKLFF. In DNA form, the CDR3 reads TGCAGCGTCCGCAACTTGGACGGGGGAAATCGAGAAAAACTGTTTTTT.

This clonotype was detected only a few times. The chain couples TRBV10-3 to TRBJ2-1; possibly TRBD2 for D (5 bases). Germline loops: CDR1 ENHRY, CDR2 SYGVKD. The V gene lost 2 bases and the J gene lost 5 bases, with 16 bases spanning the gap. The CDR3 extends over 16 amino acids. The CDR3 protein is CAISEGFYRGHNEQFF. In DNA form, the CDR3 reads TGTGCCATCAGTGAGGGGTTTTACCGAGGGCACAATGAGCAGTTCTTC.

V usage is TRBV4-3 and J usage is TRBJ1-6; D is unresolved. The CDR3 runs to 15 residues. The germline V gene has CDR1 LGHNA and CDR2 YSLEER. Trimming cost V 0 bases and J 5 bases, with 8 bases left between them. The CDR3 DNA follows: TGCGCCAGCAGCCAAGATGTGACGGATAATTCACCCCTCCACTTT. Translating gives CASSQDVTDNSPLHF.

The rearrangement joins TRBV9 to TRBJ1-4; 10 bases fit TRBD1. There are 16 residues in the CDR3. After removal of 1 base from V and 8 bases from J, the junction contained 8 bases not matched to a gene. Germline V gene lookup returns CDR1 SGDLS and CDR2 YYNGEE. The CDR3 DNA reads TGTGCCAGCAGCGTATTGCCGGGACAGGGGCCCGAAAAACTGTTTTTT. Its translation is CASSVLPGQGPEKLFF.

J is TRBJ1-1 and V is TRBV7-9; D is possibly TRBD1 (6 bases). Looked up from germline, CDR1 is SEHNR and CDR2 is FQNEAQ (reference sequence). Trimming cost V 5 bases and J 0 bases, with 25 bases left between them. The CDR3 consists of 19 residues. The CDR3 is CASSPDGKGGILMNTEAFF. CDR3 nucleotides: TGTGCCAGCAGCCCGGACGGCAAGGGGGGCATCCTCATGAACACTGAAGCTTTCTTT.

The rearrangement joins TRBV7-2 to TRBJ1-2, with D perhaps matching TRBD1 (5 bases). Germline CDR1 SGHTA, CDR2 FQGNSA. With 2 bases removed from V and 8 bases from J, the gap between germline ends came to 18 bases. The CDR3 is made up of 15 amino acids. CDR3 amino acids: CASSLSRGDPRGYTF. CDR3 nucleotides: TGTGCCAGCAGCTTAAGTAGGGGAGACCCTAGGGGCTACACCTTC.

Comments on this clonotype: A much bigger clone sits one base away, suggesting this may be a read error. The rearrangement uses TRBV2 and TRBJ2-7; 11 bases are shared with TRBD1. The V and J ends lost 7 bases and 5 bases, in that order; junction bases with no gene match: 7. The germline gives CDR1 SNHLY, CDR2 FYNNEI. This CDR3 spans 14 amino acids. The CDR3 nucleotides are TGTGCCAGCACCGGACAGGGGGCTGGGAACGAGCAGTACTTC. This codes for CASTGQGAGNEQYF.

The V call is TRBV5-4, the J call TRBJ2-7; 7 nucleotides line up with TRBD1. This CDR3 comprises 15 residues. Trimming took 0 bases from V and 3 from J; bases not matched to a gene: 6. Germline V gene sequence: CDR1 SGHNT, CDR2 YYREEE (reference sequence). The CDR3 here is CASSLGTGVFYEQYF. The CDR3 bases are TGTGCCAGCAGCTTGGGTACAGGGGTGTTCTACGAGCAGTACTTC.

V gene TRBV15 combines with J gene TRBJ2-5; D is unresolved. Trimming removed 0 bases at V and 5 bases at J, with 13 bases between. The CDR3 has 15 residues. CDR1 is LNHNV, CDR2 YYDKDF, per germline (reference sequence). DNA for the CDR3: TGTGCCACCAGCAGAGACAGTCTTTACACGGAGACCCAGTACTTC. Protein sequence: CATSRDSLYTETQYF.

The DNA for the CDR3 is TGTGCCAGCAGCCCTAGCGGGGGGGCGGGCAACATTCAGTACTTC. This gives the protein CASSPSGGAGNIQYF. The rearrangement links TRBV4-2 to TRBJ2-4; the match to TRBD2 covers 12 bases. V dropped 4 bases and J dropped 7; count of bases not matched to a gene: 5. Germline lookup yields CDR1 LGHNA and CDR2 YNFKEQ. The CDR3 is made up of 15 amino acids.